Presented here are 19 T cell receptor beta chains from one specimen sequenced in a study of T cell responses to AZD1222 COVID-19 vaccine. Repertoires were generated with immunoSEQ multiplex PCR, while TCRdb's copy carries only in-frame clones and drops some. The data contain more than 95,000 clones, 90% to 95% of them singletons. The sample was peripheral blood, taken on day 0 of AZD1222 vaccination. The receptors shown here come from an adult in good health.

The DNA of the CDR3 is TGTGCCAGCACCCCTGGGGGGACCGGACTTCACGAGCAGTACTTC. Its translation is CASTPGGTGLHEQYF. The rearrangement uses TRBV7-2 and TRBJ2-7; tentatively, D is TRBD2 (6 bases). CDR3 length equals 15 residues. The germline gives CDR1 SGHTA, CDR2 FQGNSA. V lost 7 bases and J 5 bases, leaving 21 bases between the germline ends.

The chain combines TRBV28 with TRBJ2-2; 8 bases align to TRBD2. From germline, CDR1 is MDHEN and CDR2 SYDVKM. After removal of 2 bases from V and 6 bases from J, the junction contained 8 bases not matched to a gene. CDR3 length: 16 residues. CDR3 sequence: CASSLGGTRRPGELFF. In DNA form, the CDR3 reads TGTGCCAGCAGTTTAGGCGGGACTAGGCGACCCGGGGAGCTGTTTTTT.

The genes are TRBV28 and TRBJ2-2, with D possibly being TRBD1 or TRBD2 (5 bases each). V gave up 3 bases and J gave up 4 bases, with 9 bases separating them. This CDR3 region has 14 residues. CDR1 is MDHEN, CDR2 SYDVKM, per germline. CDR3 in amino acids: CASSFTGRTGELFF. The CDR3 DNA follows: TGTGCCAGCAGTTTCACGGGGCGCACCGGGGAGCTGTTTTTT.

The DNA for the CDR3 is TGTGCCAGCAGCCAAGGTTTAGGCCAGTACGAGCAGTACTTC. It specifies CASSQGLGQYEQYF. This sequence joins TRBV3-1 (or the pseudogene TRBV3-2) and TRBJ2-7; D ambiguous. Germline V gene data show CDR1 as LGHDT and CDR2 as YNNKEL (reference sequence). The germline V and J ends were trimmed by 1 base and 4 bases, with 11 bases remaining between them. This CDR3 has 14 amino acids.

The chain is built from TRBV15 and TRBJ1-5; D call uncertain. CDR3 length equals 14 residues. The germline CDR1 and CDR2 sequences are LNHNV and YYDKDF (reference sequence). V was pared by 3 bases and J by 2 bases, with 8 bases between. The CDR3 DNA reads TGTGCCACCAGCAGGGACGAGGGCAATCAGCCCCAGCATTTT. This sequence encodes CATSRDEGNQPQHF.

The genes are TRBV7-9 and TRBJ1-5, with TRBD1 identical over 7 bases. Looked up from germline, CDR1 is SEHNR and CDR2 is FQNEAQ (reference sequence). This CDR3 is built from 13 residues. V lost 5 bases and J lost 5; bases outside the gene matches: 3. In DNA form, the CDR3 reads TGTGCCAGCAGCCTTACAGGGGATCAGCCCCAGCATTTT. Translated: CASSLTGDQPQHF. The full variable domain, with the rest looked up from reference TRBV7-9 and TRBJ1-5, is DTGVSQNPRHKITKRGQNVTFRCDPISEHNRLYWYRQTLGQGPEFLTYFQNEAQLEKSRLLSDRFSAERPKGSFSTLEIQRTEQGDSAMYLCASSLTGDQPQHFGDGTRLSIL.

The CDR3 spells CSVDSSPYEQYF. CDR3 nucleotides: TGCAGCGTGGACAGTTCCCCCTACGAGCAGTACTTC. The chain uses TRBV29-1 and TRBJ2-7; D might be TRBD1 (6 bases). Germline lookup yields CDR1 SQVTM and CDR2 ANQGSEA. With 6 bases removed from V and 2 bases from J, the gap between germline ends came to 11 bases. This CDR3 comprises 12 residues.

The chain recombines TRBV7-8 with TRBJ1-1; D remains unclear. V was trimmed by 4 bases and J by 1 base, leaving 7 bases between them. The CDR3 is 13 amino acids. Germline V gene data show CDR1 as SGHVS and CDR2 as FQNEAQ. The CDR3 bases are TGTGCCAGCAGCTCGGACCCGAACACTGAAGCTTTCTTT. Translated: CASSSDPNTEAFF.

The rearrangement links TRBV19 to TRBJ1-2; 11 positions agree with TRBD1. This CDR3 comprises 16 residues. V gave up 4 bases and J gave up 8 bases; unmatched junction bases: 12. Germline lookup yields CDR1 LNHDA and CDR2 SQIVND (reference sequence). In DNA, the CDR3 is TGTGCCAGTAGTAACTTCTCTGGACAGGGGGCCGGCGGCTACACCTTC. Translated: CASSNFSGQGAGGYTF.

Notes on this clone: Other DNA sequences in this sample translate to the same CDR3. This rearrangement joins TRBV7-9 to TRBJ1-1; D possibly corresponds to TRBD1 (6 bases). This CDR3 comprises 11 residues. V gave up 2 bases and J gave up 11 bases, with 9 bases separating them. Germline CDR1 SEHNR, CDR2 FQNEAQ (reference sequence). The CDR3 is CASSLTQGAFF. In DNA, the CDR3 is TGTGCCAGCAGCTTAACCCAGGGGGCTTTCTTT.

The CDR3 DNA sequence: TGTGCCAGCAGGGGGAGTACAGATACGCAGTATTTT. Amino acid sequence: CASRGSTDTQYF. The V call is TRBV9, the J call TRBJ2-3; tentative D call: TRBD2 (5 bases). This CDR3 is 12 amino acids long. The germline CDR1 and CDR2 sequences are SGDLS and YYNGEE. Trimming stripped 5 bases from V and 3 bases from J, with 7 bases between.

Here the CDR3 DNA reads TGTGCCAGCAGCCCAGGGACAGGGGGCACAGATACGCAGTATTTT. It yields the protein CASSPGTGGTDTQYF. The genes are TRBV11-3 and TRBJ2-3, with 10 bases lining up with TRBD1. Unmatched junction bases numbered 3, after V lost 5 bases and J lost 1 base. There are 15 residues in the CDR3. Germline-derived CDR1 and CDR2 are SGHNT and YENEEA.

V and J are TRBV6-2 or TRBV6-3 and TRBJ2-3; D uncertain. Trimming pared 5 bases from V and 2 bases from J, leaving 11 bases between. The CDR3 runs 14 residues. Per the germline V gene, CDR1 is MNHEY and CDR2 is SVGEGT. The CDR3 nucleotides read TGTGCCAGCAGTCGAAGAAGAGACACAGATACGCAGTATTTT. Its translation is CASSRRRDTDTQYF.

In this sample, this clone turned up once. CDR3 protein: CASRLTGAGGNTIYF. In DNA form, the CDR3 reads TGTGCCAGCAGATTGACAGGGGCTGGCGGAAACACCATATATTTT. The chain recombines TRBV6-5 with TRBJ1-3, with 8 bases lining up with TRBD1. This CDR3 is built from 15 residues. Per germline, CDR1 MNHEY and CDR2 SVGAGI. Losses at the gene ends were 6 bases for V and 4 bases for J; bases not matched to a gene: 8.

The V call is TRBV5-1, the J call TRBJ2-5, with a weak D call TRBD1 (6 bases). The germline V gene encodes CDR1 SGHRS and CDR2 YFSETQ. V was pared by 7 bases and J by 4 bases, with 17 bases between. The CDR3 covers 14 residues. As DNA, the CDR3 is TGCGCCAGCTATCATCAGGGGCGAGGAGAGACCCAGTACTTC. As protein: CASYHQGRGETQYF. Together with reference TRBV5-1 and TRBJ2-5, the CDR3 gives the full variable domain: KAGVTQTPRYLIKTRGQQVTLSCSPISGHRSVSWYQQTPGQGLQFLFEYFSETQRNKGNFPGRFSGRQFSNSRSEMNVSTLELGDSALYLCASYHQGRGETQYFGPGTRLLVL.

In its sample, this clone was seen once. The rearrangement uses TRBV7-6 and TRBJ2-2; D might be TRBD1 (6 bases). V gave up 8 bases and J gave up 2 bases, with 12 bases separating them. Germline V gene data show CDR1 as SGHVS and CDR2 as FNYEAQ. The CDR3 length is 14 residues. The CDR3 DNA is TGTGCCAGCGGCCAGGGGCCTAACACCGGGGAGCTGTTTTTT. Encoded protein: CASGQGPNTGELFF. The whole variable domain, remainder taken from reference TRBV7-6 and TRBJ2-2, is GAGVSQSPRYKVTKRGQDVALRCDPISGHVSLYWYRQALGQGPEFLTYFNYEAQQDKSGLPNDRFSAERPEGSISTLTIQRTEQRDSAMYRCASGQGPNTGELFFGEGSRLTVL.

This chain connects TRBV5-1 to TRBJ2-5; 7 bases align to TRBD1. Per germline, CDR1 SGHRS and CDR2 YFSETQ. Trimming cost V 4 bases and J 2 bases; bases outside gene matches: 5. The CDR3 loop spans 14 amino acids. The CDR3 DNA sequence: TGCGCCAGCAGCCAAGGGACAGCGCAAGAGACCCAGTACTTC. Its translation is CASSQGTAQETQYF.

The chain has TRBV6-5 and TRBJ2-7; 7 bases line up with TRBD1. The V gene end was trimmed by 6 bases and the J gene end by 0 bases; junction bases not matched to a gene: 5. CDR1 and CDR2 (germline): MNHEY, SVGAGI. The CDR3 runs to 14 residues. CDR3 protein: CASSADRSSYEQYF. CDR3 in DNA: TGTGCCAGCAGCGCGGACAGGTCCTCCTACGAGCAGTACTTC.

The chain combines TRBV7-3 with TRBJ1-4, with a possible D match to TRBD1 (6 bases). This CDR3 has 15 residues. Between the trimmed V and J ends, which lost 5 bases and 5 bases, there was a span of 15 bases. Germline V lookup: CDR1 SGHTA, CDR2 FQGTGA. CDR3: CASSPRGGLNEKLFF. CDR3 nucleotide sequence: TGTGCCAGCAGCCCCCGGGGGGGCCTGAATGAAAAACTGTTTTTT.